These T cell receptor beta chains were read from a single sample in a study of blood T cell repertoires in COVID-19. Only in-frame clones appear in the TCRdb table, and some are missing; sequencing was by immunoSEQ multiplex PCR. The sample contains 90,000 to 150,000 clones, around 79% of which appear only once. Input material: peripheral blood. Every receptor here comes from a man aged 50-59 years with acute or convalescent COVID-19. Each CDR3 is given with its conserved first and last residue. Fields, in order: clone size, J gene, D gene, V gene, CDR3 length, CDR3 protein, CDR3 DNA. D genes are given only for firm matches. Rows give clone size only sometimes, using once, few, many, or a class for an expanded clone.

clone size: .; J gene: TRBJ1-5; D gene: .; V gene: TRBV7-9; CDR3 length: 14; CDR3 protein: CASSLAGGGQPQHF; CDR3 DNA: TGTGCCAGCAGCTTAGCAGGGGGTGGTCAGCCCCAGCATTTT
clone size: .; J gene: TRBJ2-1; D gene: TRBD2; V gene: TRBV4-1; CDR3 length: 12; CDR3 protein: CASSQPGEGRVF; CDR3 DNA: TGCGCCAGCAGCCAACCGGGGGAGGGTAGAGTCTTC
clone size: .; J gene: TRBJ1-6; D gene: TRBD1; V gene: TRBV6-5; CDR3 length: 15; CDR3 protein: CATVTRGTGNSPLHF; CDR3 DNA: TGTGCCACCGTAACCCGCGGGACAGGGAATTCACCCCTCCACTTT
clone size: .; J gene: TRBJ2-3; D gene: .; V gene: TRBV19; CDR3 length: 13; CDR3 protein: CASLDRRTDTQYF; CDR3 DNA: TGTGCCAGCCTGGACAGAAGGACAGATACGCAGTATTTT
clone size: .; J gene: TRBJ1-6; D gene: TRBD1; V gene: TRBV30; CDR3 length: 14; CDR3 protein: CAWRTGAYNSPLHF; CDR3 DNA: TGTGCCTGGAGAACAGGGGCTTATAATTCACCCCTCCACTTT
clone size: .; J gene: TRBJ1-4; D gene: TRBD1; V gene: TRBV6-5; CDR3 length: 15; CDR3 protein: CASKVDRGFTEKLFF; CDR3 DNA: TGTGCCAGCAAGGTGGACAGGGGGTTTACTGAAAAACTGTTTTTT
clone size: few; J gene: TRBJ1-1; D gene: .; V gene: TRBV30; CDR3 length: 14; CDR3 protein: CAWSLGGGVTEAFF; CDR3 DNA: TGTGCCTGGAGTTTGGGGGGAGGGGTCACTGAAGCTTTCTTT
clone size: .; J gene: TRBJ2-2; D gene: .; V gene: TRBV9; CDR3 length: 14; CDR3 protein: CASSVGRRAGELFF; CDR3 DNA: .
clone size: .; J gene: TRBJ1-5; D gene: .; V gene: TRBV5-4; CDR3 length: 14; CDR3 protein: CASSLGPLGEPQHF; CDR3 DNA: TGTGCCAGCAGCTTGGGCCCTCTCGGGGAGCCCCAGCATTTT
clone size: .; J gene: TRBJ2-5; D gene: .; V gene: TRBV11-2; CDR3 length: 13; CDR3 protein: CASSFRSEETQYF; CDR3 DNA: TGTGCCAGCAGCTTCCGGTCGGAAGAGACCCAGTACTTC
clone size: .; J gene: TRBJ2-2; D gene: .; V gene: TRBV5-1; CDR3 length: 18; CDR3 protein: CASSFYRGGSDGTGELFF; CDR3 DNA: TGCGCCAGCAGCTTTTATCGGGGTGGATCCGATGGAACCGGGGAGCTGTTTTTT
clone size: .; J gene: TRBJ2-7; D gene: .; V gene: TRBV18; CDR3 length: 13; CDR3 protein: CASSPRGYYEQYF; CDR3 DNA: TGTGCCAGCTCACCACGAGGATACTACGAGCAGTACTTC
clone size: .; J gene: TRBJ1-2; D gene: .; V gene: TRBV6-8; CDR3 length: 15; CDR3 protein: CASSYSQDISVGYTF; CDR3 DNA: TGTGCCAGCAGTTACTCGCAGGACATAAGCGTAGGCTACACCTTC
clone size: .; J gene: TRBJ2-4; D gene: TRBD1; V gene: TRBV7-3; CDR3 length: 16; CDR3 protein: CASSPDRVGAKNIQYF; CDR3 DNA: TGTGCCAGCAGCCCTGACAGGGTGGGAGCCAAAAACATTCAGTACTTC
clone size: .; J gene: TRBJ1-1; D gene: .; V gene: TRBV12-3/TRBV12-4; CDR3 length: 11; CDR3 protein: CASIANTEAFF; CDR3 DNA: TGTGCCAGCATAGCCAACACTGAAGCTTTCTTT
clone size: .; J gene: TRBJ1-2; D gene: .; V gene: TRBV27; CDR3 length: 12; CDR3 protein: CASSPRGSGYTF; CDR3 DNA: TGTGCCAGCAGTCCAAGGGGTTCCGGCTACACCTTC
clone size: .; J gene: TRBJ2-7; D gene: TRBD2; V gene: TRBV18; CDR3 length: 15; CDR3 protein: CASSTSGGPSYEQYF; CDR3 DNA: TGTGCCAGCTCAACGAGCGGGGGGCCATCCTACGAGCAGTACTTC
clone size: .; J gene: TRBJ2-3; D gene: TRBD1; V gene: TRBV5-4; CDR3 length: 15; CDR3 protein: CASTMDRGFTDTQYF; CDR3 DNA: TGTGCCAGCACCATGGACAGGGGGTTCACAGATACGCAGTATTTT
clone size: .; J gene: TRBJ2-2; D gene: .; V gene: TRBV5-6; CDR3 length: 14; CDR3 protein: CASSLYSHTGELFF; CDR3 DNA: TGTGCCAGCAGCTTGTACTCTCACACCGGGGAGCTGTTTTTT
clone size: .; J gene: TRBJ1-2; D gene: .; V gene: TRBV9; CDR3 length: 12; CDR3 protein: CASSVDFRGYTF; CDR3 DNA: TGTGCCAGCAGCGTAGATTTCCGTGGCTACACCTTC
clone size: .; J gene: TRBJ1-6; D gene: .; V gene: TRBV25-1; CDR3 length: 16; CDR3 protein: CASSPTGAIYNSPLHF; CDR3 DNA: TGTGCCAGCAGTCCTACGGGAGCTATATATAATTCACCCCTCCACTTT
clone size: .; J gene: TRBJ1-2; D gene: .; V gene: TRBV11-2; CDR3 length: 14; CDR3 protein: CASSPAGGVYGYTF; CDR3 DNA: TGTGCCAGCAGCCCCGCCGGGGGGGTCTATGGCTACACCTTC
clone size: .; J gene: TRBJ2-2; D gene: .; V gene: TRBV7-9; CDR3 length: 16; CDR3 protein: CASSFRGGAPTGELFF; CDR3 DNA: TGTGCCAGCAGCTTTCGAGGGGGGGCCCCCACCGGGGAGCTGTTTTTT
clone size: .; J gene: TRBJ2-1; D gene: TRBD2; V gene: TRBV7-6; CDR3 length: 17; CDR3 protein: CASCFGWGGEAPNEQFF; CDR3 DNA: TGTGCCAGCTGCTTTGGGTGGGGGGGGGAGGCCCCCAATGAGCAGTTCTTC
clone size: medium-sized; J gene: TRBJ1-1; D gene: .; V gene: TRBV6-1; CDR3 length: 12; CDR3 protein: CASSEIRGEAFF; CDR3 DNA: TGTGCCAGCAGTGAAATTCGGGGGGAAGCTTTCTTT
clone size: .; J gene: TRBJ1-2; D gene: TRBD1; V gene: TRBV28; CDR3 length: 15; CDR3 protein: CASSLFYRGGYGYTF; CDR3 DNA: TGTGCCAGCAGTTTATTTTACAGGGGAGGTTATGGCTACACCTTC
clone size: .; J gene: TRBJ2-1; D gene: TRBD2; V gene: TRBV30; CDR3 length: 14; CDR3 protein: CAWRGLAGYNEQFF; CDR3 DNA: TGTGCCTGGAGGGGACTAGCGGGTTACAATGAGCAGTTCTTC
clone size: .; J gene: TRBJ2-3; D gene: .; V gene: TRBV10-1; CDR3 length: 13; CDR3 protein: CASSDRGGDTQYF; CDR3 DNA: TGCGCCAGCAGTGACAGAGGAGGAGATACGCAGTATTTT
clone size: .; J gene: TRBJ2-3; D gene: .; V gene: TRBV7-8; CDR3 length: 11; CDR3 protein: CASSLASAQYF; CDR3 DNA: TGTGCCAGCAGCTTAGCCTCTGCGCAGTATTTT
clone size: .; J gene: TRBJ2-7; D gene: .; V gene: TRBV5-4; CDR3 length: 14; CDR3 protein: CASSLEGQTYEQYF; CDR3 DNA: TGTGCCAGCAGCTTGGAGGGGCAGACCTACGAGCAGTACTTC
clone size: .; J gene: TRBJ1-1; D gene: .; V gene: TRBV18; CDR3 length: 14; CDR3 protein: CASSPREVGTEAFF; CDR3 DNA: TGTGCCAGCTCACCACGGGAGGTCGGCACTGAAGCTTTCTTT
clone size: many; J gene: TRBJ2-7; D gene: .; V gene: TRBV2; CDR3 length: 14; CDR3 protein: CASSERGKAYEQYF; CDR3 DNA: TGTGCCAGCAGTGAACGGGGGAAGGCCTACGAGCAGTACTTC
clone size: .; J gene: TRBJ1-2; D gene: .; V gene: TRBV4-1; CDR3 length: 15; CDR3 protein: CASSPDSGGNYGYTF; CDR3 DNA: TGCGCCAGCAGTCCGGACAGCGGGGGTAACTATGGCTACACCTTC
clone size: .; J gene: TRBJ2-7; D gene: .; V gene: TRBV9; CDR3 length: 15; CDR3 protein: CASSVDVGAGSEQYF; CDR3 DNA: TGTGCCAGCAGCGTAGACGTGGGCGCGGGCTCCGAGCAGTACTTC
clone size: many; J gene: TRBJ2-1; D gene: .; V gene: TRBV2; CDR3 length: 15; CDR3 protein: CASSPRLGAYNEQFF; CDR3 DNA: TGTGCCAGCAGCCCTAGGTTAGGGGCCTACAATGAGCAGTTCTTC
clone size: .; J gene: TRBJ1-4; D gene: .; V gene: TRBV6-6; CDR3 length: 13; CDR3 protein: CASNRDRGEKLFF; CDR3 DNA: TGTGCCAGCAATCGGGATCGCGGGGAAAAACTGTTTTTT
clone size: .; J gene: TRBJ2-4; D gene: .; V gene: TRBV6-5; CDR3 length: 15; CDR3 protein: CASSYSTGVRNIQYF; CDR3 DNA: TGTGCCAGCAGTTACTCAACCGGGGTTAGAAACATTCAGTACTTC
clone size: .; J gene: TRBJ1-5; D gene: .; V gene: TRBV5-1; CDR3 length: 12; CDR3 protein: CASSQGDQPQHF; CDR3 DNA: TGCGCCAGCAGCCAAGGGGATCAGCCCCAGCATTTT
clone size: .; J gene: TRBJ1-4; D gene: .; V gene: TRBV4-1; CDR3 length: 16; CDR3 protein: CASSQARGGDNEKLFF; CDR3 DNA: TGCGCCAGCAGCCAGGCAAGGGGGGGGGATAATGAAAAACTGTTTTTT